Following are 23 T cell receptor beta chains from one sample sequenced in a study of T cell repertoires in cytomegalovirus infection. One entry per CDR3 protein results from TCRdb running MiXCR on the reads. Of fewer than 1,000,000 distinct CDR3 sequences in the sample, about a third were seen once. No antigen has been assigned to these receptors. The sequencing used cultured CD8+ T cells from PBMCs, collected from culture after CMV antigen stimulation. The receptors derive from a human donor in good health (CMV status not recorded). Some clones in this sample may be carry-over from other donors' samples.

Only a few counts were recorded for this clonotype. The J gene is TRBJ2-1, the V gene TRBV25-1; 10 bases are a match to TRBD1. Germline CDR1 reads MGHDK; CDR2 reads SYGVNS. Trimming removed 6 bases from V and 8 bases from J; junction bases left unmatched: 10. The CDR3 extends over 15 amino acids. DNA for the CDR3: TGTGCCAGCAGCCTTCGGACAGGGGGGTTCGATGAGCAGTTCTTC. Translation: CASSLRTGGFDEQFF.

This clonotype was found once. The chain is built from TRBV27 and TRBJ1-2; D might be TRBD1 (5 bases). Germline-derived CDR1 and CDR2 are MNHEY and SMNVEV (reference sequence). The V gene lost 6 bases and the J gene lost 8 bases, with 19 bases spanning the gap. The CDR3 length is 14 residues. CDR3 sequence reads: CASRPPGGRGGYTF. DNA of the CDR3: TGTGCCAGCAGGCCCCCCGGGGGAAGGGGAGGCTACACCTTC.

The gene calls are TRBV5-6 and TRBJ1-1; no reliable D call. The length of the CDR3 is 13 residues. Deletions cut 3 bases from V and 5 bases from J, with 11 bases between. In germline, CDR1 is SGHDT, CDR2 YYEEEE. The CDR3 DNA is TGTGCCAGCAGCTATCGACCGGGAACTGAAGCTTTCTTT. This sequence encodes CASSYRPGTEAFF.

Comment on this clonotype: An end of the junction differs from the germline gene, which may be a read error. This chain connects TRBV7-9 to TRBJ1-1; 8 bases fit TRBD1. Germline V CDR1 and CDR2: SEHNR, FQNEAQ (reference sequence). This CDR3 is built from 16 residues. The CDR3 sequence: CASTLRDRYVGTEAFF. In DNA, the CDR3 is TGTGCCAGCACCTTACGGGACAGGTATGTCGGCACTGAAGCTTTCTTT.

The rearrangement links TRBV2 to TRBJ1-2, with 7 positions matching TRBD1. J was trimmed by 4 bases and V by 6 bases; bases with no gene match: 11. This CDR3 spans 15 amino acids. CDR1 and CDR2 (germline): SNHLY, FYNNEI. The CDR3: CASSRGTAVGYGYTF. CDR3 sequence (DNA): TGTGCCAGCAGCCGCGGGACAGCCGTTGGCTATGGCTACACCTTC.

The V call is TRBV23-1, the J call TRBJ2-7; D call uncertain. TRBV23-1 falls under the ORF class, with uncertain function. The CDR3 runs 14 residues. Trimming shortened V by 2 bases and J by 2 bases, and 10 bases separated the two germline ends. Written as DNA, the CDR3 is TGCGCCAGCAGTCAAAAGTCAGGACCCTACGAGCAGTACTTC. Its protein product is CASSQKSGPYEQYF.

This clonotype was detected only a few times. The chain combines TRBV27 with TRBJ2-3; 8 nucleotides agree with TRBD1. Trimming removed 3 bases from V and 4 bases from J; junction bases left unmatched: 9. This CDR3 comprises 16 residues. Germline assignment: CDR1 MNHEY and CDR2 SMNVEV (reference sequence). The CDR3, as DNA: TGTGCCAGCAGTTTTTACCTCAGGGGGCGCGCAGATACGCAGTATTTT. This codes for CASSFYLRGRADTQYF.

The V gene is TRBV6-5, the J gene TRBJ2-1; 7 bases line up with TRBD1. The CDR3 covers 15 residues. The V gene's germline CDR1 is MNHEY and CDR2 SVGAGI. Unmatched junction bases numbered 3, after V lost 2 bases and J lost 2 bases. The CDR3 protein is CASSYGTEAYNEQFF. In DNA form, the CDR3 reads TGTGCCAGCAGTTACGGGACAGAAGCCTACAATGAGCAGTTCTTC.

This rearrangement joins TRBV27 to TRBJ2-1; 7 nucleotides match TRBD2. The CDR3 spans 13 residues. V was pared by 3 bases and J by 7 bases, with 3 bases of the junction left unmatched. The V gene's germline CDR1 is MNHEY and CDR2 SMNVEV (reference sequence). The CDR3 region has the DNA TGTGCCAGCAGTTTGCACGGGGGGAATGAGCAGTTCTTC. It codes for CASSLHGGNEQFF.

This clonotype was counted a few times. The gene calls are TRBV2 and TRBJ1-4; the D is unclear. The CDR3 has 16 residues. CDR1 is SNHLY and CDR2 is FYNNEI in the germline V gene. Trimming stripped 3 bases from V and 0 bases from J, with 11 bases between. The CDR3 sequence: CASSDLRLSTNEKLFF. The CDR3 DNA is TGTGCCAGCAGTGATCTGAGACTGTCAACTAATGAAAAACTGTTTTTT.

This clonotype was observed at least ten times. The J gene is TRBJ2-1, the V gene TRBV7-6; no clear D gene. The V end was cut by 7 bases, the J end by 0 bases, with 16 bases between. The CDR3 length is 16 residues. Per the germline V gene, CDR1 is SGHVS and CDR2 is FNYEAQ. As DNA, the CDR3 is TGTGCCAGCAACAATAGACGGACGAGCTCCTACAATGAGCAGTTCTTC. It is translated as CASNNRRTSSYNEQFF.

This clonotype was seen more than once but under ten times. The chain links TRBV11-2 to TRBJ2-1; the match to TRBD2 covers 8 bases. Germline CDR1 reads SGHAT; CDR2 reads FQNNGV. V lost 0 bases, J lost 5 bases, and 6 bases stayed unmatched. The CDR3 is 16 amino acids. In DNA form, the CDR3 reads TGTGCCAGCAGCTTAGAAATGGCGGGGGGTCACAATGAGCAGTTCTTC. This translates into CASSLEMAGGHNEQFF.

The chain joins TRBV29-1 to TRBJ1-2; D uncertain. The CDR3 runs 12 residues. CDR1 and CDR2 from the germline V gene are SQVTM and ANQGSEA. The V end was cut by 3 bases, the J end by 4 bases, with 9 bases between. CDR3 protein: CSVETRRYGYTF. CDR3 coding DNA: TGCAGCGTTGAGACACGCCGCTATGGCTACACCTTC.

V usage is TRBV14 and J usage is TRBJ1-2; D is perhaps TRBD1 (6 bases). The germline V gene encodes CDR1 SGHDN and CDR2 FVKESK. This CDR3 region has 16 residues. V lost 2 bases and J lost 4, with 17 bases in between. This CDR3 is CASSQRNQGISYGYTF. CDR3 nucleotide sequence: TGTGCCAGCAGCCAACGTAACCAGGGGATCAGCTATGGCTACACCTTC.

The table lists this clonotype with a few counts. V usage is TRBV27 and J usage is TRBJ2-1, with TRBD2 matching over 9 bases. V was pared by 7 bases and J by 4 bases, with 11 bases of the junction left unmatched. The CDR3 runs to 16 residues. CDR1 is MNHEY and CDR2 is SMNVEV in the germline V gene (reference sequence). CDR3 sequence (DNA): TGTGCCAGCACCATAGCGGGGGCGGCTAATTACAATGAGCAGTTCTTC. This sequence encodes CASTIAGAANYNEQFF.

This clonotype occurred a few times. The chain uses TRBV5-5 and TRBJ1-1; TRBD1 might be the D (5 bases). The CDR3 sequence is 14 residues long. Germline V gives CDR1 SGHKS, CDR2 YYEKEE (reference sequence). The V gene lost 2 bases and the J gene lost 4 bases, with 12 bases spanning the gap. The DNA for the CDR3 is TGTGCCAGCAGCTTTAGAGCGGGGCCCACTGAAGCTTTCTTT. This encodes CASSFRAGPTEAFF. Complete variable domain (other parts from reference TRBV5-5 and TRBJ1-1): DAGVTQSPTHLIKTRGQQVTLRCSPISGHKSVSWYQQVLGQGPQFIFQYYEKEERGRGNFPDRFSARQFPNYSSELNVNALLLGDSALYLCASSFRAGPTEAFFGQGTRLTVV.

The chain couples TRBV29-1 to TRBJ1-4, with 11 bases that match TRBD1. The CDR3 contains 13 residues. CDR1 is SQVTM and CDR2 is ANQGSEA in the germline V gene. Trimming cost V 5 bases and J 5 bases; bases outside gene matches: 1. Written as DNA, the CDR3 is TGCAGCGTTCGGGACAGGGGGAATGAAAAACTGTTTTTT. Protein: CSVRDRGNEKLFF. Based on the CDR3 plus reference TRBV29-1 and TRBJ1-4, the full variable domain is SAVISQKPSRDICQRGTSLTIQCQVDSQVTMMFWYRQQPGQSLTLIATANQGSEATYESGFVIDKFPISRPNLTFSTLTVSNMSPEDSSIYLCSVRDRGNEKLFFGSGTQLSVL.

This rearrangement joins TRBV6-8 to TRBJ1-2; D might be TRBD1 (6 bases). V was trimmed by 0 bases and J by 3 bases, leaving 14 bases between them. Germline CDR1 MNHGY, CDR2 SAAAGT. This CDR3 has 16 residues. The CDR3 DNA reads as TGTGCCAGCAGTTACTCCGAACAGGGCGGTGACTATGGCTACACCTTC. Protein sequence: CASSYSEQGGDYGYTF.

The chain recombines TRBV6-5 with TRBJ2-3; no clear D gene. The germline gives CDR1 MNHEY, CDR2 SVGAGI. There are 15 residues in the CDR3. Trimming removed 6 bases from V and 0 bases from J, with 13 bases in between. CDR3 sequence (DNA): TGTGCCAGCAGATTACTTCTGGCGAGCACAGATACGCAGTATTTT. It specifies CASRLLLASTDTQYF.

This clonotype was counted a few times. In DNA form, the CDR3 reads TGTGCCGGATCGGCTAGCGGACCCATCTACAATGAGCAGTTCTTC. The encoded protein is CAGSASGPIYNEQFF. This chain links TRBV2 with TRBJ2-1; TRBD2 agrees at 7 bases. The CDR3 consists of 15 residues. Germline V gene lookup returns CDR1 SNHLY and CDR2 FYNNEI. J lost 3 bases, V lost 11 bases, and 13 bases had no gene match.

The chain carries TRBV7-9 and TRBJ1-2, with 8 bases lining up with TRBD1. The length of the CDR3 is 13 residues. Per the germline V gene, CDR1 is SEHNR and CDR2 is FQNEAQ (reference sequence). The ends lost 4 bases at V and 11 bases at J; junction bases unmatched: 9. In DNA, the CDR3 is TGTGCCAGCAGCTCCTTCGACAGGGGCCGTTACACCTTC. Amino acid sequence: CASSSFDRGRYTF. The whole variable domain, filled in from reference TRBV7-9 and TRBJ1-2, reads DTGVSQNPRHKITKRGQNVTFRCDPISEHNRLYWYRQTLGQGPEFLTYFQNEAQLEKSRLLSDRFSAERPKGSFSTLEIQRTEQGDSAMYLCASSSFDRGRYTFGSGTRLTVV.

This rearrangement joins TRBV29-1 to TRBJ2-4; tentative D call: TRBD1 (5 bases). V was trimmed by 6 bases and J by 6 bases, leaving 6 bases between them. The CDR3 is made up of 10 amino acids. Germline CDR1 is SQVTM and CDR2 is ANQGSEA. In DNA, the CDR3 is TGCAGCGTCACAGGAAACATTCAGTACTTC. Its translation is CSVTGNIQYF. Looking up the rest from reference TRBV29-1 and TRBJ2-4 gives the full variable domain: SAVISQKPSRDICQRGTSLTIQCQVDSQVTMMFWYRQQPGQSLTLIATANQGSEATYESGFVIDKFPISRPNLTFSTLTVSNMSPEDSSIYLCSVTGNIQYFGAGTRLSVL.

The chain combines TRBV7-9 with TRBJ2-5, with 8 bases aligning to TRBD1. This CDR3 has 14 residues. Germline V gene lookup returns CDR1 SEHNR and CDR2 FQNEAQ (reference sequence). After removal of 0 bases from V and 5 bases from J, the junction contained 2 bases not matched to a gene. The CDR3: CASSLAQGAETQYF. Here the CDR3 DNA reads TGTGCCAGCAGCTTAGCCCAGGGGGCTGAGACCCAGTACTTC. Variable domain in full (rest from reference TRBV7-9 and TRBJ2-5): DTGVSQNPRHKITKRGQNVTFRCDPISEHNRLYWYRQTLGQGPEFLTYFQNEAQLEKSRLLSDRFSAERPKGSFSTLEIQRTEQGDSAMYLCASSLAQGAETQYFGPGTRLLVL.